A selection of T cell receptor beta chains follows, all from one sample in a study of early T cells in non-severe SARS-CoV-2 infection. TCRdb reprocessed the 5' RACE reads with MiXCR, giving one entry per CDR3 protein. This sample has around 40,000 distinct CDR3 sequences, with roughly 6% found just once. Material for sequencing was whole blood. Source of these receptors: an adult who was a healthcare worker with PCR-confirmed SARS-CoV-2 infection or an uninfected control (not recorded which). Both conserved end residues are trimmed from each CDR3. The D gene is left open where the match is weak. Some rows have no size entry. The others give once, few or many, or a class for an expanded clone.

cdr3_aa j_call d_call v_call clone_size
ASSTGASSGANVLT TRBJ2-6 - TRBV9 few
ASSISGRNTGELF TRBJ2-2 TRBD2 TRBV19 -
ASRDSAVRELF TRBJ2-2 - TRBV2 -
ASSEARGVTDTQY TRBJ2-3 - TRBV2 -
ASRKTPGELF TRBJ2-2 - TRBV7-9 many
ASSPDINYGYT TRBJ1-2 - TRBV19 -
ASRQLASYEQY TRBJ2-7 - TRBV25-1 few
ASSLNDGRTDTQY TRBJ2-3 - TRBV7-9 few
ASSLQRGRTDTQY TRBJ2-3 - TRBV11-1 medium-sized
SARDRLAGHTDTQY TRBJ2-3 TRBD2 TRBV20-1 many
ASSYGQYNEQF TRBJ2-1 - TRBV12-3/TRBV12-4 medium-sized
ASSQEGRGFSYT TRBJ1-2 - TRBV3-1 many
ATDGDYNTGELF TRBJ2-2 TRBD2 TRBV10-3 -
AWSVGLPPYNEQF TRBJ2-1 - TRBV30 many
ASSLVGQETQY TRBJ2-5 - TRBV7-2 many
SARGPAGLYTDTQY TRBJ2-3 - TRBV20-1 few
ASSLGPQEAYYGYT TRBJ1-2 - TRBV7-2 medium-sized
ASSYRTSGNDETQY TRBJ2-5 TRBD2 TRBV6-5 few
ASSLTRTSWEQY TRBJ2-7 TRBD2 TRBV27 many
ASSLVSGSTYEQY TRBJ2-7 - TRBV7-9 few
ASSPRLADPHEQY TRBJ2-7 TRBD2 TRBV11-2 -
ASSPGAGGTEAF TRBJ1-1 - TRBV18 few
ASSLGIAQY TRBJ2-3 - TRBV7-2 many
ASRLSAHQPQH TRBJ1-5 - TRBV6-1 many
ASSSVRELYEQY TRBJ2-7 - TRBV6-6 few
ASSMSSGRYNEQF TRBJ2-1 TRBD2 TRBV19 -
ASSLELGRKLF TRBJ2-2 - TRBV7-8 many
ASRSGMNSYEQY TRBJ2-7 TRBD2 TRBV19 many
SAQGYMTDTEAF TRBJ1-1 - TRBV20-1 -
ASRAWVAQPQH TRBJ1-5 - TRBV10-2 many
ASSPGSGSYNEQF TRBJ2-1 - TRBV6-1 many
ASSRGGVVGVSSTDTQY TRBJ2-3 TRBD2 TRBV5-4 many
ASSFGTDNEQF TRBJ2-1 - TRBV7-9 -
ASSLLAVPGAYNEQF TRBJ2-1 TRBD2 TRBV9 -
ASSQGTGMNTEAF TRBJ1-1 TRBD1 TRBV5-1 few
AISGTAESSYEQY TRBJ2-7 - TRBV10-3 few
ASSLTRGSSPLH TRBJ1-6 - TRBV28 many
ASSGTLDRTDTQY TRBJ2-3 - TRBV28 many
ASSLDITRETQY TRBJ2-5 - TRBV5-1 -
ASSQGEWEFTDTQY TRBJ2-3 - TRBV14 many
ASSSGGLDRDPQH TRBJ1-5 TRBD1 TRBV7-9 -
ASSVTGLALQETQY TRBJ2-5 TRBD2 TRBV6-5 many
ASSQGSRTGPGNTIY TRBJ1-3 - TRBV4-3 few
ASSVTGGNNEQF TRBJ2-1 - TRBV9 many
SVGGQGAYEQY TRBJ2-7 TRBD1 TRBV29-1 few
ASSLRGRRSYGYT TRBJ1-2 - TRBV28 many
ASSSGTGVFMNTEAF TRBJ1-1 TRBD1 TRBV12-3/TRBV12-4 few
ASSLGTGGNVNGYT TRBJ1-2 TRBD1 TRBV7-2 many
ASSVDGITDTQY TRBJ2-3 - TRBV9 few
SAREGQGIETQY TRBJ2-5 TRBD1 TRBV20-1 many
AIMGDTEAF TRBJ1-1 - TRBV10-3 -
ASSLEVAGPDTQY TRBJ2-3 - TRBV7-9 few
ASSEALSGGDTQY TRBJ2-3 - TRBV2 -
ASSFGFTDTQY TRBJ2-3 - TRBV27 few
VSSSRGEQF TRBJ2-1 - TRBV11-3 -